The T cell receptor beta chain under discussion was sequenced for a study of blood T cell repertoires in COVID-19. Study details: Sites in the United States, Italy and Spain provided acute and convalescent COVID-19 samples. Sample material is recorded as cDNA or gDNA derived from T cells, B-cell-depleted T cells, or PBMCs.

Libraries were prepared by immunoSEQ multiplex PCR; TCRdb keeps only in-frame clonotypes and omits some of them. The sample gives fewer than 90,000 clones, approximately 88% of which show up once; approximately 0.45% is in the top ten. The specimen sequenced was peripheral blood. The source is a man between 60 and 70 years old with acute or convalescent COVID-19.

The CDR3 here is CASSQRQGADYGYTF. The CDR3 DNA sequence: TGTGCCAGTAGTCAACGACAGGGGGCGGACTATGGCTACACCTTC. The genes are TRBV19 and TRBJ1-2; 10 positions match TRBD1. CDR3 length: 15 residues. With V trimmed by 5 bases and J by 3 bases, 6 bases remained unmatched. The germline V gene encodes CDR1 LNHDA and CDR2 SQIVND (reference sequence). The full variable domain, in which reference TRBV19 and TRBJ1-2 provide the parts outside the CDR3, is DGGITQSPKYLFRKEGQNVTLSCEQNLNHDAMYWYRQDPGQGLRLIYYSQIVNDFQKGDIAEGYSVSREKKESFPLTVTSAQKNPTAFYLCASSQRQGADYGYTFGSGTRLTVV.